This T cell receptor (beta chain) is drawn from a study of cytomegalovirus exposure and HLA in healthy donors. In germline, CDR1 is LGHNA, CDR2 YSLEER. The V segment lost 0 bases and the J segment 5 bases; nucleotides outside the gene matches: 4. CDR3 length: 16 amino acids. About this clone: Its target is unknown.

Findings of the study overall: Later on, an analysis found that several of the most significant clusters appeared to be linked to common viral pathogens, which included parvovirus B19. Researchers reported in a later analysis that a missense DCLRE1C variant was tied to TCR beta V- and J-gene trimming. Some TCR beta chains (about 180 of them) were listed as cytomegalovirus-associated. Many donors carried some public TCRs, although rarity characterized most TCR sequences.

PCR involved 60 Vbeta and 13 Jbeta primers. TCRdb keeps only in-frame clones here, not all; method: immunoSEQ multiplex PCR. The sample lists under 150,000 clones; about 76% were seen once. The chain uses TRBV4-3 and TRBJ2-2; 9 bases align to TRBD2. Sequenced input: PBMCs. This receptor was obtained from a woman aged 40 to 50 in good health and CMV-seronegative. CDR3 coding DNA: TGCGCCAGCAGCCAAGATTTGCGGGGGGGAACCGGGGAGCTGTTTTTT. It codes for CASSQDLRGGTGELFF.